These T cell receptor beta chains were read from a single sample in a study of immune evolution from preneoplasia to lung adenocarcinoma. The method was immunoSEQ multiplex PCR; TCRdb's version includes in-frame clones alone and lacks a portion of them. The data hold around 3,500 clones, with about 75% observed a single time. Sequences were obtained from FFPE minimally invasive lung adenocarcinoma tissue. These receptors were obtained from a person aged 55-80 years with lung adenocarcinoma. The CDR3 runs from the conserved cysteine through the conserved F or W. The D gene is left open where the match is weak. Clone size is not always given. Where it is, it says once, few, many or a class for expanded clones.

V: TRBV19
J: TRBJ1-5
D: .
length: 13
size: .
DNA: TGTGCCAGTAGTATAGCGCGGGACCAGCCCCAGCATTTT
CDR3: CASSIARDQPQHF

V: TRBV5-1
J: TRBJ2-2
D: TRBD1
length: 15
size: few
DNA: TGCGCCAGCAGCTCGGGGGACAGGAAGGCCGGGGAGCTGTTTTTT
CDR3: CASSSGDRKAGELFF

V: TRBV14
J: TRBJ1-1
D: TRBD1
length: 16
size: .
DNA: TGTGCCAGCAGCCCGGGACAGGCCGTAATTCCGCGGGGCGCTTTCTTT
CDR3: CASSPGQAVIPRGAFF

V: TRBV6-5
J: TRBJ1-4
D: TRBD1
length: 15
size: .
DNA: TGTGCCAGCAGCCCCGCGAGGGGGCGCATTGAAAAACTGTTTTTT
CDR3: CASSPARGRIEKLFF

V: TRBV7-2
J: TRBJ2-7
D: TRBD2
length: 17
size: few
DNA: TGTGCCAGCAGCCCAACATGGGGAGGGGCCCAGACTTACGAGCAGTACTTC
CDR3: CASSPTWGGAQTYEQYF

V: TRBV28
J: TRBJ1-4
D: TRBD1
length: 16
size: .
DNA: TGTGCCAGCAGTTCCCCTGGACAGGGGGCTTTTGAAAAACTGTTTTTT
CDR3: CASSSPGQGAFEKLFF

V: TRBV5-1
J: TRBJ1-4
D: .
length: 14
size: .
DNA: TGCGCCAGCAGAGATACAGGGTTTAATGAAAAACTGTTTTTT
CDR3: CASRDTGFNEKLFF

V: TRBV5-5
J: TRBJ1-1
D: TRBD1
length: 17
size: .
DNA: TGTGCCAGCAGCACCGACAGGGGGTCCTTCATGAACACTGAAGCTTTCTTT
CDR3: CASSTDRGSFMNTEAFF

V: TRBV5-6
J: TRBJ2-7
D: .
length: 13
size: .
DNA: TGTGCCAGCAGCTTGTTGTCCCGATCCGAGCAGTACTTC
CDR3: CASSLLSRSEQYF

V: TRBV28
J: TRBJ1-3
D: .
length: 17
size: .
DNA: TGTGCCAGCAGTTTACCCCGGGCCTTAACCTCTGGAAACACCATATATTTT
CDR3: CASSLPRALTSGNTIYF